This TCR beta chain was observed in a study of neurological immune-mediated disorders. This clonotype showed up many times. This CDR3 has 13 residues. The ends were cut back, 7 bases at V and 5 bases at J, with 15 bases in the middle. CDR1 and CDR2 (germline): GTSNPN, SVGIG (reference sequence). TCRdb reanalysed the 5' RACE reads using MiXCR and keeps one entry per CDR3 protein. The data hold roughly 62,000 distinct CDR3 sequences, with over 10% observed a single time. Sequencing was done on a sample of PBMCs. V gene TRBV30 combines with J gene TRBJ2-1, with D hard to call. The sequence came from a man aged 60-69 years in good health. Written as DNA, the CDR3 is TGTGCCTTCCCTCGGCTTTCGAACAATGAGCAGTTCTTC. Translated: CAFPRLSNNEQFF.